A selection of T cell receptor beta chains follows, all from one sample in a study of shared clonotypes between healthy human individuals. TCRdb keeps only in-frame clones here, not all; method: immunoSEQ multiplex PCR. The sample yields more than 2 million clones, roughly 94% seen once. Sequences were obtained from naive CD4+ T cells sorted from blood. These receptors all stem from a man aged 18 to 30 in good health. CDR3s include the opening cysteine and the closing phenylalanine or tryptophan. Fields, in order: V gene, clone size, D gene, J gene, CDR3 protein, CDR3 DNA. D genes are given only for firm matches. Some rows mark clone size as missing; the rest say once, few, many or name a class of expanded clone.

TRBV2	-	TRBD2	TRBJ2-5	CASSPQASGSGGRTQYF	TGTGCCAGCAGTCCCCAGGCTTCGGGTAGCGGGGGCCGGACCCAGTACTTC
TRBV2	-	-	TRBJ1-1	CASSSYLEAFF	TGTGCCAGCAGTAGCTACCTCGAAGCTTTCTTT
TRBV5-6	-	-	TRBJ2-1	CASTHPAAYNEQFF	TGTGCCAGCACCCACCCAGCGGCCTACAATGAGCAGTTCTTC
TRBV9	-	-	TRBJ1-2	CASSVGPESNYGYTF	TGTGCCAGCAGCGTAGGCCCGGAATCTAACTATGGCTACACCTTC
TRBV9	-	TRBD1	TRBJ1-3	CASSVAGQGDTIYF	TGTGCCAGCAGCGTGGCGGGACAGGGAGACACCATATATTTT
TRBV10-2	-	-	TRBJ2-7	CASTGSSYEQYF	TGCGCGAGTACTGGAAGCTCCTACGAGCAGTACTTC
TRBV30	-	-	TRBJ2-5	CAWSAGKETQYF	TGTGCCTGGAGTGCCGGGAAAGAGACCCAGTACTTC
TRBV28	-	TRBD2	TRBJ2-3	CASRLGLAGNTQYF	TGTGCCAGCAGGTTGGGACTAGCGGGGAATACGCAGTATTTT
TRBV29-1	-	TRBD1	TRBJ1-1	CSGGDSLNTEAFF	TGCAGCGGTGGGGACAGTTTGAACACTGAAGCTTTCTTT
TRBV28	once	-	TRBJ2-1	CASSFPVNEQFF	TGTGCCAGCAGTTTCCCAGTCAATGAGCAGTTCTTC
TRBV6-6	-	-	TRBJ2-3	CASSYGKTDTQYF	TGTGCCAGCAGTTACGGGAAAACAGATACGCAGTATTTT
TRBV6-1	-	-	TRBJ2-5	CASSEAETQYF	TGTGCCAGCAGTGAAGCGGAGACCCAGTACTTC
TRBV6-4	-	-	TRBJ2-7	CASSYTWRRSYEQYF	TGTGCCAGCAGTTATACCTGGCGGAGATCCTACGAGCAGTACTTC
TRBV19	-	-	TRBJ1-2	CASSIGQGTYGYTF	TGTGCCAGTAGTATCGGGCAGGGGACTTATGGCTACACCTTC
TRBV5-1	-	TRBD2	TRBJ2-1	CASSLDLAGGPDEQFF	TGCGCCAGCAGCTTGGATTTAGCGGGGGGGCCCGATGAGCAGTTCTTC
TRBV18	-	-	TRBJ2-7	CASSPGRTHEQYF	TGTGCCAGCTCACCAGGAAGGACCCACGAGCAGTACTTC
TRBV7-2	-	-	TRBJ2-5	CASSFRVAKETQYF	TGTGCCAGCAGCTTCCGGGTCGCGAAAGAGACCCAGTACTTC
TRBV7-9	-	-	TRBJ2-7	CASSLATVTYEQYF	TGTGCCAGCAGCTTAGCGACCGTTACCTACGAGCAGTACTTC
TRBV5-6	-	-	TRBJ2-1	CASSYGGVHPYNEQFF	TGTGCCAGCAGCTACGGAGGAGTACATCCCTACAATGAGCAGTTCTTC
TRBV11-2	-	-	TRBJ1-1	CASSLGGLNTEAFF	TGTGCCAGCAGCTTAGGGGGATTGAACACTGAAGCTTTCTTT
TRBV19	-	TRBD1	TRBJ2-1	CASSRGISYNEQFF	TGTGCCAGTAGCAGGGGGATATCCTACAATGAGCAGTTCTTC
TRBV7-2	-	-	TRBJ2-5	CASSSPGGVQETQYF	TGTGCCAGCAGCTCCCCGGGCGGCGTTCAAGAGACCCAGTACTTC
TRBV9	few	TRBD1	TRBJ1-6	CASSATGQSNSPLHF	TGTGCCAGCAGCGCAACGGGACAGTCGAATTCACCCCTCCACTTT
TRBV28	-	-	TRBJ1-1	CASRGLGGGTEAFF	TGTGCCAGCAGGGGACTTGGGGGGGGCACTGAAGCTTTCTTT
TRBV15	-	-	TRBJ2-1	CATSRDRAPEQFF	TGTGCCACCAGCAGAGACAGGGCCCCTGAGCAGTTCTTC
TRBV7-2	-	-	TRBJ2-3	CASRSNGRNTQYF	TGTGCCAGCAGGAGCAATGGGCGAAATACGCAGTATTTT
TRBV15	-	TRBD2	TRBJ2-5	CATSRTSSWETQYF	TGTGCCACCAGCAGGACTAGCTCCTGGGAGACCCAGTACTTC
TRBV30	-	-	TRBJ1-6	CAWIPGPGLPLHF	TGTGCCTGGATCCCCGGCCCGGGTTTACCCCTCCACTTT
TRBV4-1	-	TRBD1	TRBJ1-4	CASSQTWDRTSTNEKLFF	TGCGCCAGCAGCCAAACGTGGGACAGGACCTCAACTAATGAAAAACTGTTTTTT
TRBV5-6	-	-	TRBJ1-2	CASSHSDIVYTF	TGTGCCAGCAGCCACTCGGACATCGTCTACACCTTC
TRBV30	-	TRBD2	TRBJ2-7	CAWSPGLAGTYEQYF	TGTGCCTGGAGTCCCGGACTAGCGGGGACCTACGAGCAGTACTTC
TRBV7-9	-	-	TRBJ1-1	CASSHTGLLEAFF	TGTGCCAGCAGTCATACGGGACTTCTCGAAGCTTTCTTT
TRBV18	-	-	TRBJ1-5	CASSLLDSEDQPQHF	TGTGCCAGCTCGCTTCTGGACAGTGAGGATCAGCCCCAGCATTTT
TRBV2	once	-	TRBJ1-4	CASSDNIKGEKLFF	TGTGCCAGCAGTGATAACATAAAGGGTGAAAAACTGTTTTTT
TRBV4-3	-	-	TRBJ2-7	CASSSETGVTYEQYF	TGCGCCAGCAGTTCGGAGACAGGCGTCACCTACGAGCAGTACTTC